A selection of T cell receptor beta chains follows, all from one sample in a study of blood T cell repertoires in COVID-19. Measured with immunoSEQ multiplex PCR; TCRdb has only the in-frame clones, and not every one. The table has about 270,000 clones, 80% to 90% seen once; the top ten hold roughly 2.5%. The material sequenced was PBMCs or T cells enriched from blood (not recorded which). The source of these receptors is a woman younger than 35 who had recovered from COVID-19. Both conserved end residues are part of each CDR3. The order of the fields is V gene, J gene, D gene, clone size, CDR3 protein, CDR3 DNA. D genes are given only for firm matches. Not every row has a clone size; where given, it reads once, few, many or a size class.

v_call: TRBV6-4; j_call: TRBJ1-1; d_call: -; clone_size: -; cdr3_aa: CASRRESQVNTEAFF; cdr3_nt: TGTGCCAGCAGACGCGAGTCCCAGGTGAACACTGAAGCTTTCTTT
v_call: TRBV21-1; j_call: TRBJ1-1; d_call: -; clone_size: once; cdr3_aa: CASSHKAPGNLPEAFF; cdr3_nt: TGTGCCAGCAGCCACAAAGCGCCCGGGAATCTCCCTGAAGCTTTCTTT
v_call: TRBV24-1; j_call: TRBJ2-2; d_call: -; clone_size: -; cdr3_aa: CATSDFRGELFF; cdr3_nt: TGTGCCACCAGTGATTTCAGAGGGGAGCTGTTTTTT
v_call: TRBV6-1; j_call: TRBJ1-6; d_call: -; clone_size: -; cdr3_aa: CASSEALGGVNSPLHF; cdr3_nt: TGTGCCAGCAGTGAAGCGCTTGGAGGGGTGAATTCACCCCTCCACTTT
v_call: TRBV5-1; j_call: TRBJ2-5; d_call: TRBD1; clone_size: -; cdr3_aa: CASSLSGTGGGETQYF; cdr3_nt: TGCGCCAGCAGCCTCTCCGGGACAGGGGGAGGAGAGACCCAGTACTTC
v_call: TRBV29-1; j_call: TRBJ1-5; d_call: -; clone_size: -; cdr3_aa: CSALTAGGEPQHF; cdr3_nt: TGCAGCGCCCTAACGGCGGGGGGTGAGCCCCAGCATTTT
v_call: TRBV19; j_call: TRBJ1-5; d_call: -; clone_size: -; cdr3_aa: CASSPPDQPQHF; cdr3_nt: TGTGCCAGTAGTCCCCCTGATCAGCCCCAGCATTTT
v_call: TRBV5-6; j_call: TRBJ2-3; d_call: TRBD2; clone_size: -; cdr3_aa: CASTPGRASGDTQYF; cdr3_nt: TGTGCCAGCACCCCGGGGCGGGCTAGCGGAGATACGCAGTATTTT
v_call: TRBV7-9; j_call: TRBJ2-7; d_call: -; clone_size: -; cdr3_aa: CASSLASRGIGEQYF; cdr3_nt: TGTGCCAGCAGCTTAGCGTCTCGGGGAATCGGCGAGCAGTACTTC
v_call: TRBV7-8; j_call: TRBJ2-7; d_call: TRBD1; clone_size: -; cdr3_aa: CASNVAGQGFHEQYF; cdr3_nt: TGTGCCAGCAACGTCGCAGGACAGGGTTTTCACGAGCAGTACTTC
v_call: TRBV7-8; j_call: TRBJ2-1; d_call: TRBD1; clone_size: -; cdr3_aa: CASSLLTGGYNEQFF; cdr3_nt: TGTGCCAGCAGCTTGCTCACAGGGGGATACAATGAGCAGTTCTTC
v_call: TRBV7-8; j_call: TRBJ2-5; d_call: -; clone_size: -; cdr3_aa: CASSPPGETQYF; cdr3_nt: TGTGCCAGCAGCCCCCCGGGGGAGACCCAGTACTTC
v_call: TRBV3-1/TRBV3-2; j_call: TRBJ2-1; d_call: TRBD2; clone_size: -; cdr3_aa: CASSQDRGGAYNEQFF; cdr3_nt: TGTGCCAGCAGCCAAGATCGCGGGGGGGCCTACAATGAGCAGTTCTTC
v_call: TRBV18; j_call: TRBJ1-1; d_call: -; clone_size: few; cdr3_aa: CASSPSGTEAFF; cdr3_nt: TGTGCCAGCTCACCGTCCGGGACTGAAGCTTTCTTT
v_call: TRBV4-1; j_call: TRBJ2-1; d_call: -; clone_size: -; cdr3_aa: CASSHLYRRAPGPDEQFF; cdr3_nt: TGCGCCAGCAGCCACCTATATCGCCGGGCCCCAGGGCCGGATGAGCAGTTCTTC
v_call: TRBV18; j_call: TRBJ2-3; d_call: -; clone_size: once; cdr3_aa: CASSPGQGIPDTQYF; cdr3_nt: TGTGCCAGCTCACCGGGCCAGGGGATTCCAGATACGCAGTATTTT
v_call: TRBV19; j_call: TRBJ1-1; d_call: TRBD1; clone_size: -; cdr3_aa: CASSISDRGNTEAFF; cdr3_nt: TGTGCCAGTAGTATATCGGACAGGGGAAACACTGAAGCTTTCTTT
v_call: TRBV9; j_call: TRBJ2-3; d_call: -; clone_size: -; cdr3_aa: CASSVGAGQDTDTQYF; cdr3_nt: TGTGCCAGCAGCGTAGGAGCGGGTCAAGACACAGATACGCAGTATTTT
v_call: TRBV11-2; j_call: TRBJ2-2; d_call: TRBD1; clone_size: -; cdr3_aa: CASSLWDRAHTGELFF; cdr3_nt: TGTGCCAGCAGCTTATGGGACAGGGCGCACACCGGGGAGCTGTTTTTT
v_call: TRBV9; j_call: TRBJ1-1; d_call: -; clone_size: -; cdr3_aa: CASSVSPGGNTEAFF; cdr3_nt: TGTGCCAGCAGCGTCTCCCCGGGTGGGAACACTGAAGCTTTCTTT
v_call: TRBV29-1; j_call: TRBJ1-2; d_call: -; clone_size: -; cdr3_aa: CSVVAGVHYGYTF; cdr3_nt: TGCAGCGTTGTGGCAGGGGTCCACTATGGCTACACCTTC
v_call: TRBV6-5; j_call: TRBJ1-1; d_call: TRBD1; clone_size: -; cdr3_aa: CASSYSGTVNTEAFF; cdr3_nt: TGTGCCAGCAGTTACTCGGGGACAGTTAACACTGAAGCTTTCTTT
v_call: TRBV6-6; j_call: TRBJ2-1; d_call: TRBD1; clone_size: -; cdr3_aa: CASSLRTGPSNNEQFF; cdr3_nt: TGTGCCAGCAGTTTACGGACAGGGCCGTCGAACAATGAGCAGTTCTTC
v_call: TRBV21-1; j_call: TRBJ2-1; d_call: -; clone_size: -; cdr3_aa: CASTDRDRVNNEQFF; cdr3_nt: TGTGCCAGCACCGACCGGGACAGGGTCAACAATGAGCAGTTCTTC
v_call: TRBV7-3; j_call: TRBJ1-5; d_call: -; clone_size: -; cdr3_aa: CASSLVWTDLCNQPQHF; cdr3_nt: TGTGCCAGCAGCTTAGTCTGGACAGATCTGTGCAATCAGCCCCAGCATTTT
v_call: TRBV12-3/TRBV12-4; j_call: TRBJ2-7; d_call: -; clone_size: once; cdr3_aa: CASSQDPSYEQYF; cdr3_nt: TGTGCCAGCTCACAGGACCCATCCTACGAGCAGTACTTC
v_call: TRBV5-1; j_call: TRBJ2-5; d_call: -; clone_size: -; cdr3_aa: CASSLGSGEETQYF; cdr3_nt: TGCGCCAGCAGCTTGGGATCAGGGGAGGAGACCCAGTACTTC
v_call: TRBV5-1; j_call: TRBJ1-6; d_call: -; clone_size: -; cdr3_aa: CASTLSQEDSPLHF; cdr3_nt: TGCGCCAGCACCCTGTCCCAGGAAGATTCACCCCTCCACTTT
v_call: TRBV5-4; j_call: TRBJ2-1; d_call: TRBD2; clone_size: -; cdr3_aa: CASGVLAGPYNEQFF; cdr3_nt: TGTGCCAGCGGGGTACTAGCGGGGCCTTACAATGAGCAGTTCTTC
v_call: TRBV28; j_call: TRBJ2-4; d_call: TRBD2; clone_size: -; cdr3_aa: CASSRPVSGGADIQYF; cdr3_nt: TGTGCCAGCAGTCGCCCCGTTAGCGGGGGGGCCGACATTCAGTACTTC
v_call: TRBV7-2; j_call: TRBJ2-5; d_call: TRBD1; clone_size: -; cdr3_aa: CASSRLGTGVPETQYF; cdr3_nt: TGTGCCAGCAGTCGTCTGGGGACAGGGGTTCCAGAGACCCAGTACTTC
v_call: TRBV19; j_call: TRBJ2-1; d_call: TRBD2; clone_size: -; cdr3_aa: CASASGGLNEQFF; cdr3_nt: TGTGCCAGTGCTAGCGGGGGGCTAAATGAGCAGTTCTTC
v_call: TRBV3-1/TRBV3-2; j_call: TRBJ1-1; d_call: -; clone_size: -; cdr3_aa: CASSHPNTEAFF; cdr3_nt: TGTGCCAGCAGTCATCCGAACACTGAAGCTTTCTTT
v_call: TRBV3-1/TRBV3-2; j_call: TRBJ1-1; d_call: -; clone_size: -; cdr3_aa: CASSLRVGTEAFF; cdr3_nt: TGTGCCAGCAGCCTCCGGGTTGGGACTGAAGCTTTCTTT
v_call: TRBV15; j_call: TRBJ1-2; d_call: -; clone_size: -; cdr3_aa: CATSRDTGSDGYTF; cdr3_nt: TGTGCCACCAGCAGAGATACAGGGAGCGACGGCTACACCTTC
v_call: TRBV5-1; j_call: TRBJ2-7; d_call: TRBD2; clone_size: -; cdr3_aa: CASSLRAGGPSSYEQYF; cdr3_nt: TGCGCCAGCAGCTTGAGAGCGGGGGGACCGAGCTCCTACGAGCAGTACTTC
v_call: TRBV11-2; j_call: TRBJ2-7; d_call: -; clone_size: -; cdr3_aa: CASSSYSYEQYF; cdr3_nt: TGTGCCAGCAGCTCGTACTCCTACGAGCAGTACTTC
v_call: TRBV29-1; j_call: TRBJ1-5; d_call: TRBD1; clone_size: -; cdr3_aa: CSVWTGHNQPQHF; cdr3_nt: TGCAGCGTTTGGACAGGGCACAATCAGCCCCAGCATTTT
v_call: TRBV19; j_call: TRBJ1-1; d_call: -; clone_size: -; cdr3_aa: CASGIVSGGTEAFF; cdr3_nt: TGTGCCAGTGGTATTGTGAGTGGGGGGACTGAAGCTTTCTTT
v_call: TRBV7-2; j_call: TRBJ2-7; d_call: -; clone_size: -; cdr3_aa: CASSLGLDLSYEQYF; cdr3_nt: TGTGCCAGCAGCTTAGGACTCGACCTCTCCTACGAGCAGTACTTC